This T cell receptor (beta chain) originates from a study of T-cell memory formation after mild COVID-19. The CDR3 is 12 amino acids. V lost 2 bases and J lost 6, with 7 bases in between. This clonotype was counted ten times or more. TCRdb passed the 5' RACE reads through MiXCR, listing each CDR3 protein once. The sample lists about 240,000 distinct CDR3 sequences; approximately 10% were seen once. The V gene is TRBV12-3 or TRBV12-4, the J gene TRBJ1-1, with a tentative D call TRBD1 (5 bases). The TCR sequence derives from a man younger than 30 who had mild COVID-19 (a few samples of this study predate the infection). Cell type and time point are not known. Sequencing was done on a sample of PBMCs or a T cell subset sorted from them (not recorded which). CDR3 loop: CASSLQGPEAFF. For the CDR3, the DNA is TGTGCCAGCAGTTTACAGGGCCCTGAAGCTTTCTTT.